The 6 T cell receptor beta chains below were found in one sample sequenced in a study of blood T cell repertoires in COVID-19. Profiled with immunoSEQ multiplex PCR; TCRdb holds only in-frame clones, not every one. The repertoire holds about 70,000 clones, with 80% to 90% as singletons. Sequencing was performed on peripheral blood. The receptors shown here come from a man in his forties or fifties with acute or convalescent COVID-19.

This clone was counted a single time. The chain uses TRBV28 and TRBJ1-1; possible D gene TRBD1, 5 bases. Germline V gene sequence: CDR1 MDHEN, CDR2 SYDVKM. Trimming removed 5 bases at V and 10 bases at J, with 11 bases between. The CDR3 length is 11 residues. DNA of the CDR3: TGTGCCAGCAGTCTTCGACAGTTAGCTTTCTTT. Translated, it gives CASSLRQLAFF.

This clone has a single count. The CDR3 loop reads CASSQEPGQGNNEQFF. CDR3 nucleotides: TGCGCCAGCAGCCAAGAACCGGGACAGGGGAACAATGAGCAGTTCTTC. The V gene is TRBV4-3, the J gene TRBJ2-1, with 10 nucleotides matching TRBD1. The V gene end was trimmed by 0 bases and the J gene end by 5 bases; junction bases not matched to a gene: 4. The length of the CDR3 is 16 residues. Per the germline V gene, CDR1 is LGHNA and CDR2 is YSLEER.

This sequence joins TRBV2 and TRBJ2-7; TRBD1 agrees at 7 bases. The CDR3 is 14 residues long. The V and J ends lost 5 bases and 6 bases, in that order; junction bases with no gene match: 10. CDR1 and CDR2 from the germline V gene are SNHLY and FYNNEI. This CDR3 reads CASSTEGTVREQYF. In DNA, the CDR3 is TGTGCCAGCAGTACCGAAGGGACAGTCCGCGAGCAGTACTTC.

In its sample, this clone was seen a few times. J is TRBJ2-7 and V is TRBV4-3; TRBD1 is a possible D gene (6 bases). V gave up 0 bases and J gave up 0 bases, with 12 bases separating them. Germline loops: CDR1 LGHNA, CDR2 YSLEER. The CDR3 covers 16 residues. The CDR3 sequence is CASSQEQADSSYEQYF. CDR3 DNA sequence: TGCGCCAGCAGCCAAGAGCAAGCGGACAGCTCCTACGAGCAGTACTTC.

Here the CDR3 DNA reads TGTGCCAGCCTGGGTCCCGCAGGGGGGTTGGACTATGGCTACACCTTC. This codes for CASLGPAGGLDYGYTF. The chain recombines TRBV28 with TRBJ1-2; 7 bases match TRBD1. From germline, CDR1 is MDHEN and CDR2 SYDVKM. Germline trimming cut 8 bases from V and 3 bases from J; bases unmatched to any gene: 15. This CDR3 comprises 16 residues.

This rearrangement joins TRBV18 to TRBJ1-2; TRBD1 aligns across 9 bases. With V trimmed by 3 bases and J by 3 bases, 5 bases remained unmatched. Germline V gene lookup returns CDR1 KGHSH and CDR2 LQKENI. This CDR3 has 15 amino acids. The CDR3, as DNA: TGTGCCAGCTCACCCTGGACAGGGGAGGACTATGGCTACACCTTC. It yields the protein CASSPWTGEDYGYTF.